This passage covers 14 T cell receptor beta chains from one sample sequenced in a study of response to subunit inactivated influenza vaccine. From the RT-PCR reads, TCRdb called clonotypes with MiXCR, one entry per CDR3 protein. Among about 700,000 distinct CDR3 sequences, 14% were seen once, and the ten largest hold around 6.5%. The input for sequencing was PBMCs from blood, taken 14 to 15 days before vaccination. The receptors were sampled from a man between 50 and 59 years old who received an inactivated influenza vaccine.

The chain carries TRBV3-1 and TRBJ2-1; weak D call: TRBD2 (6 bases). The CDR3 is made up of 15 amino acids. CDR1 is LGHDT and CDR2 is YNNKEL in the germline V gene (reference sequence). V was cut by 4 bases and J by 4 bases, with 14 bases left in between. CDR3 nucleotides: TGTGCCAGCAGCCGCGGGACTTCGAAATACAATGAGCAGTTCTTC. Its protein is CASSRGTSKYNEQFF.

The table lists this clonotype with a few counts. The chain combines TRBV18 with TRBJ2-5; D uncertain. This CDR3 has 13 residues. Per germline, CDR1 KGHSH and CDR2 LQKENI. V gave up 0 bases and J gave up 5 bases, with 7 bases separating them. This CDR3 is CASSPPVVETQYF. The CDR3 bases are TGTGCCAGCTCACCACCGGTGGTGGAGACCCAGTACTTC.

This clonotype was counted once. The rearrangement uses TRBV5-1 and TRBJ2-7, with 8 bases fitting TRBD2. The CDR3 is 16 residues long. V lost 0 bases, J lost 0 bases, and 5 bases stayed unmatched. CDR1 is SGHRS, CDR2 YFSETQ, per germline. The CDR3 nucleotides are TGCGCCAGCAGCTTGGATCTAGCGGGTTCCTCCTACGAGCAGTACTTC. The encoded protein is CASSLDLAGSSYEQYF.

In its sample, this clonotype was seen once. J is TRBJ2-4 and V is TRBV12-3 or TRBV12-4; 9 nucleotides agree with TRBD1. The CDR3 contains 14 residues. V gave up 6 bases and J gave up 2 bases; unmatched junction bases: 2. The CDR3 sequence: CASSGTGSKNIQYF. CDR3 sequence (DNA): TGTGCCAGCAGCGGGACAGGGTCCAAAAACATTCAGTACTTC.

The chain combines TRBV3-1 with TRBJ2-1; 7 nucleotides align to TRBD2. The length of the CDR3 is 16 residues. The junction had 14 bases not matched to a gene; V was cut back by 8 bases and J by 4 bases. Germline-derived CDR1 and CDR2 are LGHDT and YNNKEL (reference sequence). DNA for the CDR3: TGTGCCAGCGGCCCAGCGGGGACCTCTTGGTACAATGAGCAGTTCTTC. Its protein is CASGPAGTSWYNEQFF.

This clonotype has just a few counts. The chain is built from TRBV20-1 and TRBJ1-1; 8 nucleotides match TRBD1. The CDR3 contains 14 residues. CDR1 and CDR2 (germline): DFQATT, SNEGSKA (reference sequence). V lost 6 bases to trimming and J lost 4 bases; unmatched junction nucleotides: 10. CDR3 sequence: CSAGLGQDGTEAFF. CDR3 coding DNA: TGCAGTGCGGGACTGGGACAGGACGGCACTGAAGCTTTCTTT.

The chain recombines TRBV7-2 with TRBJ2-5, with a possible D match to TRBD2 (5 bases). The germline V gene encodes CDR1 SGHTA and CDR2 FQGNSA. The CDR3 extends over 14 amino acids. With 1 base removed from V and 4 bases from J, the gap between germline ends came to 10 bases. CDR3 region: CASSLGVAPETQYF. CDR3 sequence (DNA): TGTGCCAGCAGCTTAGGAGTAGCGCCAGAGACCCAGTACTTC.

This chain links TRBV9 with TRBJ2-1; 7 bases map to TRBD2. From germline, CDR1 is SGDLS and CDR2 YYNGEE. The CDR3 consists of 15 residues. Trimming cost V 1 base and J 4 bases; bases outside gene matches: 5. The CDR3 DNA reads TGTGCCAGCAGCGTACAGGCTAGCGGTTACAATGAGCAGTTCTTC. Translation gives CASSVQASGYNEQFF. Full variable domain (missing parts from reference TRBV9 and TRBJ2-1): DSGVTQTPKHLITATGQRVTLRCSPRSGDLSVYWYQQSLDQGLQFLIQYYNGEERAKGNILERFSAQQFPDLHSELNLSSLELGDSALYFCASSVQASGYNEQFFGPGTRLTVL.

The J gene is TRBJ2-3, the V gene TRBV5-1, with 12 bases lining up with TRBD2. Germline values: CDR1 SGHRS, CDR2 YFSETQ. V lost 4 bases and J lost 3; bases outside the gene matches: 9. The CDR3 runs to 17 residues. CDR3 loop: CASSPRLAGVGTDTQYF. The CDR3 bases are TGCGCCAGCAGCCCACGACTAGCGGGGGTTGGTACAGATACGCAGTATTTT.

This clonotype was seen a few times. The V and J genes are TRBV3-1 and TRBJ2-5; no definite D call. The CDR3 is 13 amino acids. CDR1 is LGHDT, CDR2 YNNKEL, per germline (reference sequence). Trimming left V 2 bases short and J 7 bases short, with 11 bases between. CDR3 loop: CASSQSISRTQYF. The CDR3 region has the DNA TGTGCCAGCAGCCAATCGATCTCACGGACCCAGTACTTC.

This clonotype has only a few counts. The chain recombines TRBV27 with TRBJ2-1; TRBD2 is a possible D gene (7 bases). The CDR3 is 14 residues long. Germline assignment: CDR1 MNHEY and CDR2 SMNVEV (reference sequence). The V and J ends lost 6 bases and 4 bases respectively, with 13 bases between them. CDR3 nucleotide sequence: TGTGCCAGCAGCGCGGGGGCTAAGTACAATGAGCAGTTCTTC. Translated, it gives CASSAGAKYNEQFF.

This clonotype occurred a few times. The rearrangement links TRBV24-1 to TRBJ2-1; 7 bases fit TRBD1. Germline-derived CDR1 and CDR2 are KGHDR and SFDVKD. This CDR3 has 16 amino acids. Trimming took 4 bases from V and 8 from J; bases not matched to a gene: 13. The CDR3 loop is CATSEPRGDRADEQFF. The CDR3 coding sequence is TGTGCCACCAGTGAGCCTAGAGGTGACAGGGCGGATGAGCAGTTCTTC.

The chain combines TRBV5-1 with TRBJ2-4, with TRBD2 matching over 10 bases. The CDR3 spans 18 residues. Germline values: CDR1 SGHRS, CDR2 YFSETQ. With 3 bases clipped from V and 0 bases from J, the junction kept 9 bases outside the gene matches. CDR3 amino acids: CASSSPSGSSLAKNIQYF. CDR3 in DNA: TGCGCCAGCAGCTCCCCTAGCGGGAGTTCTCTAGCCAAAAACATTCAGTACTTC.

This chain joins TRBV6-2 or TRBV6-3 and TRBJ2-1, with TRBD2 matching over 11 bases. Trimming cost V 2 bases and J 4 bases; bases outside gene matches: 4. The CDR3 has 16 residues. The germline gives CDR1 MNHEY, CDR2 SVGEGT. CDR3 in amino acids: CASSYGLAGGYNEQFF. The CDR3 DNA follows: TGTGCCAGCAGTTACGGGCTAGCGGGGGGTTACAATGAGCAGTTCTTC.